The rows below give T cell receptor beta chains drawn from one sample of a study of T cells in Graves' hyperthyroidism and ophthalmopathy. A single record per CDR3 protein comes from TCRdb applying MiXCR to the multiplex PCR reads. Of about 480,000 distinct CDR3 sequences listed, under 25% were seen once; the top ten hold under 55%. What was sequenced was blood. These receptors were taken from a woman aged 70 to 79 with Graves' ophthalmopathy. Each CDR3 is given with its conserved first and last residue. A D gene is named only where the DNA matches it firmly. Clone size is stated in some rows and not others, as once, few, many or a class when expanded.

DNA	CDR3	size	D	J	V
TGTGCCAGCAGGCGGGAGGGGGAGACCCAGTACTTC	CASRREGETQYF	many	TRBD2	TRBJ2-5	TRBV2
TGTGCCAGCAGCCGGAGCTCCTACAATGAGCAGTTCTTC	CASSRSSYNEQFF	many	.	TRBJ2-1	TRBV9
TGTGCCAGCAGCCTTGGGAGAAGTGATGGCTACACCTTC	CASSLGRSDGYTF	many	.	TRBJ1-2	TRBV7-9
TGTGCCAGCAGCGGGAGACACAGGGGAACGAGCACTGAAGCTTTCTTT	CASSGRHRGTSTEAFF	.	TRBD1	TRBJ1-1	TRBV5-6
TGTGCCAGCAGCTTAGTTGGAGGGCGGAACACCGGGGAGCTGTTTTTT	CASSLVGGRNTGELFF	many	.	TRBJ2-2	TRBV7-2
TGTGCCATCAAGAGCGGGCCAGGCACAGATACGCAGTATTTT	CAIKSGPGTDTQYF	few	.	TRBJ2-3	TRBV6-1
TGTGCCAGCAGTCCCGAGGAGCATGGCTACACCTTC	CASSPEEHGYTF	many	.	TRBJ1-2	TRBV28
TGCGCCAGCAGCCAGGATCTTTCGACGGCAACTAATGAAAAACTGTTTTTT	CASSQDLSTATNEKLFF	.	.	TRBJ1-4	TRBV5-1
TGTGCCAGCTCACCACCGTTCCAGGTTGAGACCCAGTACTTC	CASSPPFQVETQYF	.	.	TRBJ2-5	TRBV18
TGTGCCAGCAGTTACTCCGGACAGGCCGGTCAGCCCCAGCATTTT	CASSYSGQAGQPQHF	few	TRBD1	TRBJ1-5	TRBV6-5
TGCGCCAGCAGACCAGTGGACAGCTATGGCTACACCTTC	CASRPVDSYGYTF	.	.	TRBJ1-2	TRBV5-1
TGTGCCAGCAGTCCCCTGACTAGTTTTCATGAGCAGTTCTTC	CASSPLTSFHEQFF	.	.	TRBJ2-1	TRBV12-3/TRBV12-4
TGTGCCAGCAGACCTACAGGGAGGTCGGGAGAGCAGTACTTC	CASRPTGRSGEQYF	.	.	TRBJ2-7	TRBV6-1
TGTGCCAGCAGCAACCGCGGGGGGAGCTATGGCTACACCTTC	CASSNRGGSYGYTF	.	.	TRBJ1-2	TRBV9
TGTGCCTGGGCCCCGGGGGCAGGTCAGCCCCAGCATTTT	CAWAPGAGQPQHF	.	.	TRBJ1-5	TRBV30
TGTGCCAGCAGCGTAGCTTCGGGGTCCCAATGGGACACCGGGGAGCTGTTTTTT	CASSVASGSQWDTGELFF	few	.	TRBJ2-2	TRBV9
TGCAGTGCTAGAGAAGGACAGGGGGCTAGGGTTACGCAGTATTTT	CSAREGQGARVTQYF	.	TRBD1	TRBJ2-3	TRBV20-1
TGTGCCAGCAAAGAAAGATTGGGGGTGCGGGGGGATGAGCAGTTCTTC	CASKERLGVRGDEQFF	.	TRBD2	TRBJ2-1	TRBV6-2/TRBV6-3
TGTGCCAGCAGCCCAGGGACAAAAAACACTGAAGCTTTCTTT	CASSPGTKNTEAFF	few	.	TRBJ1-1	TRBV3-1
TGTGCCAGTAGACCTGATCGGACAGGGAACACCGGGGAGCTGTTTTTT	CASRPDRTGNTGELFF	few	TRBD1	TRBJ2-2	TRBV19
TGCGCCAGCAGCCCATGGACTAGCGGGAGAGGGACCGGGGAGCTGTTTTTT	CASSPWTSGRGTGELFF	.	TRBD2	TRBJ2-2	TRBV5-1
TGCAGTGCCAGACAGGCAAATTCTGAAGCTTTCTTT	CSARQANSEAFF	.	.	TRBJ1-1	TRBV20-1
TGTGCCAGCAGCCCACTTGATGAGCAGTTCTTC	CASSPLDEQFF	many	.	TRBJ2-1	TRBV11-2
TGTGCCAGCAGCCAAGATCCTGGGTTGGCTTTCTTT	CASSQDPGLAFF	few	.	TRBJ1-1	TRBV3-1
TGCGCCAGCAGCTTGGGGGACTCACGGGATGGCTACACCTTC	CASSLGDSRDGYTF	few	.	TRBJ1-2	TRBV5-1
TGTGCCAGCAGCATGACGACTAGCGGGAGAACCCATGAGCAGTTCTTC	CASSMTTSGRTHEQFF	.	TRBD2	TRBJ2-1	TRBV9
TGTGCCATCAGGGGGAACCTCGGGGAGCTGTTTTTT	CAIRGNLGELFF	.	.	TRBJ2-2	TRBV10-3
TGCAGTGCTAAAGGTAGTAGCACAGATACGCAGTATTTT	CSAKGSSTDTQYF	.	.	TRBJ2-3	TRBV20-1
TGTGCCAGCAGTGTACTCTGGGACAACTCCTACGAGCAGTACTTC	CASSVLWDNSYEQYF	few	.	TRBJ2-7	TRBV25-1
TGTGCCAGCAGCTCTTGGGACATCTGGGAAAAACTGTTTTTT	CASSSWDIWEKLFF	few	.	TRBJ1-4	TRBV7-9
TGTGCCAGCAGAACAACAGGGGAGAGTCAGCCCCAGCATTTT	CASRTTGESQPQHF	.	TRBD1	TRBJ1-5	TRBV28